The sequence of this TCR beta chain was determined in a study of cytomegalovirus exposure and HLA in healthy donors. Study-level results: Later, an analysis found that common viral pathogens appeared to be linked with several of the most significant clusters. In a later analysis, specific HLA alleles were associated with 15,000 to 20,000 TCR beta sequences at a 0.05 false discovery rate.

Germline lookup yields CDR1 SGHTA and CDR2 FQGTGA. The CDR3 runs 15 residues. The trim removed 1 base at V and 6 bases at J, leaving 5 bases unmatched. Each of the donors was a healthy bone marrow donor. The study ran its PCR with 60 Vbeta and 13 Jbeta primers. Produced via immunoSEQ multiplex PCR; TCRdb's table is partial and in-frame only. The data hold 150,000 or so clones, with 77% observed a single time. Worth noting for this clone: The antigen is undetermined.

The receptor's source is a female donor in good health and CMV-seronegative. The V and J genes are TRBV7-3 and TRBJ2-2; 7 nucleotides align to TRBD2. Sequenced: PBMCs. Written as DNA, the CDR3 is TGTGCCAGCAGCTTAAGCGCGGGGGTTGCCGGGGAGCTGTTTTTT. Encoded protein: CASSLSAGVAGELFF.